Listed below are T cell receptor beta chains from one sample, sequenced in a study of cytomegalovirus exposure and HLA in healthy donors. The assay was immunoSEQ multiplex PCR, and TCRdb's table has in-frame clones only and misses some. Here the sample spans approximately 130,000 clones, 80% to 85% being singletons. Source material: PBMCs. The receptors were sampled from a woman in her fifties or sixties in good health and CMV-seropositive. The CDR3 runs from the conserved cysteine through the conserved F or W. A D gene is named only where the DNA matches it firmly. Only some rows state a clone size, as once, few, many or a class for expanded clones.

J gene: TRBJ2-5
D gene: TRBD1
V gene: TRBV6-1
clone size: NA
CDR3 protein: CASRHFGQGGTQYF
CDR3 DNA: TGTGCCAGCAGGCATTTCGGACAGGGCGGGACCCAGTACTTC

J gene: TRBJ1-5
D gene: TRBD1
V gene: TRBV28
clone size: NA
CDR3 protein: CASSFGQGAGKGNQPQHF
CDR3 DNA: TGTGCCAGCAGTTTTGGGCAGGGGGCGGGAAAAGGCAATCAGCCCCAGCATTTT

J gene: TRBJ1-1
D gene: NA
V gene: TRBV5-1
clone size: once
CDR3 protein: CASSVSGTEAFF
CDR3 DNA: TGCGCCAGCAGCGTATCAGGGACTGAAGCTTTCTTT

J gene: TRBJ2-3
D gene: TRBD2
V gene: TRBV28
clone size: few
CDR3 protein: CASSSPLAGDSDTQYF
CDR3 DNA: TGTGCCAGCAGTTCCCCCCTAGCGGGAGACTCAGATACGCAGTATTTT

J gene: TRBJ2-5
D gene: TRBD2
V gene: TRBV4-1
clone size: NA
CDR3 protein: CASSQAGLEETQYF
CDR3 DNA: TGCGCCAGCAGCCAAGCCGGACTAGAAGAGACCCAGTACTTC

J gene: TRBJ1-2
D gene: NA
V gene: TRBV6-5
clone size: NA
CDR3 protein: CASSLGGSLNYGYTF
CDR3 DNA: TGTGCCAGCAGTTTAGGCGGCAGCCTGAACTATGGCTACACCTTC

J gene: TRBJ1-1
D gene: TRBD1
V gene: TRBV5-6
clone size: NA
CDR3 protein: CASRSPGQGSEAFF
CDR3 DNA: TGTGCCAGCAGGTCCCCGGGACAGGGCTCTGAAGCTTTCTTT

J gene: TRBJ1-1
D gene: NA
V gene: TRBV7-3
clone size: once
CDR3 protein: CASSLVGPNTEAFF
CDR3 DNA: TGTGCCAGCAGCTTAGTGGGGCCGAACACTGAAGCTTTCTTT

J gene: TRBJ2-2
D gene: NA
V gene: TRBV29-1
clone size: NA
CDR3 protein: CSVHNTGELFF
CDR3 DNA: TGCAGCGTTCATAACACCGGGGAGCTGTTTTTT

J gene: TRBJ1-1
D gene: NA
V gene: TRBV5-1
clone size: once
CDR3 protein: CASSLWPRQPVDNTEAFF
CDR3 DNA: TGCGCCAGCAGCTTATGGCCTCGACAACCCGTGGATAACACTGAAGCTTTCTTT

J gene: TRBJ1-5
D gene: TRBD1
V gene: TRBV27
clone size: NA
CDR3 protein: CASKLRGLSEPQHF
CDR3 DNA: TGTGCCAGCAAATTAAGGGGGCTCTCAGAGCCCCAGCATTTT